This T cell receptor (beta chain) was captured in a study of graft-versus-host responses after intestinal transplantation (dated by TCRdb to the early 2020s). For context, the study as a whole: Recipients received multivisceral, liver-intestinal, or isolated intestinal transplants. The cohort enrolled 20 to 30 intestinal transplant recipients including one retransplant, and a few patients lacking pretransplant specimens were excluded. Alloreactive clones were identified by sequencing pre-transplant mixed lymphocyte reaction products and comparing them with unstimulated pre-transplant donor and recipient T cells. Every recipient was given anti-thymocyte globulin induction, then maintenance tacrolimus and steroids for roughly 3 years. After intestinal transplantation, graft-versus-host and host-versus-graft alloreactive T cell clones were followed in the graft, circulation and bone marrow using bulk TCR-beta CDR3 sequencing. Samples from a few later patients were sequenced in-house on an Illumina MiSeq with MiXCR processing rather than by the commercial service. Donor T cell macrochimerism was defined as a peak of at least 4% donor T cells among recipient peripheral blood mononuclear cells. The research as a whole found: GvH clones turned up in recipient bone marrow, with some appearing earlier in ileal mucosa or blood, a pattern consistent with an intestinal mucosal origin. Early after transplant, declines in HvG clones were associated with peak levels of circulating GvH clones. In patients with donor T cell macrochimerism, the allografts had high GvH to HvG T cell clonal ratios. The conclusions were limited by the relatively low number and heterogeneity of the intestinal transplant patients.

The library was obtained by the immunoSEQ multiplex PCR assay. High-throughput TCR-beta CDR3 sequencing of genomic DNA from most patients was performed by Adaptive Biotechnologies. As for how the authors treated the data: TCR sequencing data for approximately 17 patients were retrieved from Adaptive's ImmunoSEQ software; a few other patients were processed with MiXCR and VDJtools. Because the origin of CDR3 nucleotide sequences shared between donor and recipient could not be assigned, those sequences were removed. At least 2-fold expansion over unstimulated cells and a minimum CFSE-low frequency of 0.002% (template counts) or 0.001% (read counts) were required for clones to be classified as alloreactive. A clone was considered mappable if detected in the sequenced pre-transplant spleen, lymph node, or MLR CFSE-low populations of the donor or recipient. Cumulative frequency of alloreactive clones was calculated as a percentage of all sequences weighted by copy number. Here the immuneACCESS table is served through TCRdb, limited to in-frame sequences with V and J called. Missing clones are a known gap in these copies; in checked studies unresolved V genes cover under half, and the rest lacks a known reason. V and J calls and clone size are as listed in that table; D and trimming were resolved from the DNA. The sample records about 16,000 clones, over 80% of which are singletons. 5% to 6.5% of the sample is taken by the ten largest.

Concerning this clone: What antigen it recognizes has not been identified. No much larger clone is present one base from it, and per-base qualities are unavailable.

Looking up the germline V gene yields CDR1 KGHSH and CDR2 LQKENI. Cut back by 9 bases and 0 bases, the V and J ends lie 16 bases apart. The CDR3 sequence holds 15 residues, the cysteine and phenylalanine included. The retained sequence is limited to the CDR3, 45 bases, with the frame set at the first base. Blood samples were collected up to 4 times in the first month after transplant and then at least monthly when available. The sequenced sample was PBMCs, obtained around 110 days after intestinal transplant. The receptor comes from a human patient who received an intestinal transplant, so some T cells may come from the graft donor. Rearrangement joined TRBV18 to TRBJ2-3, with the identity of the D gene unclear. The CDR3 loop reads CASTEETTSTDTQYF. The sequenced DNA: TGTGCCAGTACTGAGGAGACAACTAGCACAGATACGCAGTATTTT.